The clone carrying this TCR beta chain has just a few counts. The data were obtained in a study of early T cells in non-severe SARS-CoV-2 infection. Looking at the study overall: RNA in bulk from unsorted whole blood was sequenced, and chains were unpaired.

TCRdb fed the 5' RACE reads into MiXCR, producing one record per CDR3 protein. The profile shows 65,000 to 85,000 distinct CDR3 sequences, 10% of them singletons. Specimen: whole blood, collected at baseline. This clonotype was sampled from an adult who was a healthcare worker with PCR-confirmed SARS-CoV-2 infection or an uninfected control (not recorded which).

CDR3 coding DNA: TGCAGCGTCTCAAATGGGGTACTTGAGCAGTTCTTC. Amino acids: CSVSNGVLEQFF. This rearrangement joins TRBV29-1 to TRBJ2-1, with unresolved D. The germline V and J ends were trimmed by 6 bases and 9 bases, with 15 bases remaining between them. This CDR3 region has 12 residues. Germline CDR1 reads SQVTM; CDR2 reads ANQGSEA.